This T cell receptor (beta chain) was retrieved from a study of cytomegalovirus exposure and HLA in healthy donors. Study-level findings and limits: It was in a later analysis that TCR association rates were seen to vary by HLA locus, highest for DRB1 and lowest for HLA-C. Earlier results showed most TCR beta V segments being productive about 87% or about 30% of the time.

In the PCR, 60 Vbeta and 13 Jbeta primers were used. Method: immunoSEQ multiplex PCR; TCRdb's copy keeps in-frame clones and lacks some. The sample carries some 160,000 clones, about 76% recorded once. Of note for this clone: Its antigen is not identified.

V shed 5 bases, J shed 7 bases, and the junction held 9 bases outside the gene matches. The CDR3 has 15 residues. The germline V gene encodes CDR1 LNHDA and CDR2 SQIVND (reference sequence). The sequencing input was PBMCs. This TCR came from a young woman in good health and CMV-seropositive. The chain recombines TRBV19 with TRBJ2-5; 11 bases fit TRBD2. The CDR3 DNA is TGTGCCAGTAGTTTAATTAGCGGGGGGGCTGGGACCCAGTACTTC. Its protein is CASSLISGGAGTQYF.